This TCR beta chain was observed in a study of OX40 agonist ivuxolimab in advanced cancers. For the study at large: The patients' treatment was ivuxolimab, an agonistic anti-OX40 (CD134) antibody.

Sequenced by immunoSEQ multiplex PCR; TCRdb stores in-frame clones only, minus some. The sample holds just under 65,000 clones, about 90% seen once. CDR1 is SGHDN, CDR2 FVKESK, per germline. The V and J ends lost 1 base and 5 bases respectively, with 6 bases between them. The CDR3 runs to 13 residues. In the case of this clone: Antigen: not known.

Study outcomes and limitations: Clonal expansion by week 6 occurred in CD4+ and CD8+ blood T cells (at 0.1 to 3.0 mg/kg). The antigen specificity of the peripheral T cells (those that were expanded) was not determined.

The receptor was isolated from an adult with an advanced solid tumor such as melanoma, head and neck, liver or kidney cancer. Sequenced material: CD4+ or CD8+ T cells sorted from blood, taken in a trial of the OX40 agonist ivuxolimab. This chain connects TRBV14 to TRBJ1-5; D unresolved. The CDR3 spells CASSQGRDQPQHF. CDR3 coding DNA: TGTGCCAGCAGCCAAGGTCGGGATCAGCCCCAGCATTTT.